Sequencing of this TCR beta chain was carried out in a study of T cells in Graves' hyperthyroidism and ophthalmopathy. The hyperthyroidism was newly diagnosed and had lasted under 2 months; the patients were aged 18 to 65. Findings of the study overall: In simple terms, a model built on 13 V-J features told ophthalmopathy apart from stable hyperthyroidism. Most expanded thyroid clonotypes above 0.001 also appeared in blood.

TCR beta CDR3 sequences were amplified from RNA transcripts. Primed by the HTBI set, a first-round RT-PCR was run on the TCR CDR3. A single record per CDR3 protein comes from TCRdb applying MiXCR to the multiplex PCR reads. The profile shows around 190,000 distinct CDR3 sequences, over 15% of them singletons. This clonotype was recorded many times. Its antigen is as yet unknown. Per the germline V gene, CDR1 is SGDLS and CDR2 is YYNGEE. The CDR3 loop spans 14 amino acids. V was cut by 3 bases and J by 2 bases, with 6 bases left in between. Sequenced: blood. The chain links TRBV9 to TRBJ2-6; TRBD1 might be the D (5 bases). This TCR was sampled from a woman aged 45-65 years with Graves' hyperthyroidism. CDR3 sequence (DNA): TGTGCCAGCAGCGCAGGGACTGGGGCCAACGTCCTGACTTTC. Its translation: CASSAGTGANVLTF.